Listed below are T cell receptor beta chains from one sample, sequenced in a study of PD-1 blockade in classical Hodgkin lymphoma. Using immunoSEQ multiplex PCR, the repertoire was profiled, and TCRdb retains in-frame clones only, with some absent. Among 30,000 to 40,000 clones listed, about 89% were seen once. Sequenced material: CD4+ T cells from blood. These receptors were obtained from a human donor with classical Hodgkin lymphoma. Both conserved end residues are part of each CDR3. The D gene is left open where the match is weak. Some rows have no size entry. The others give once, few or many, or a class for an expanded clone.

TRBJ2-1,-,TRBV7-8,-,CASSFPMDEQFF,TGTGCCAGCAGCTTCCCAATGGATGAGCAGTTCTTC
TRBJ1-4,-,TRBV6-6,TRBD1,CASSVVGQGSEKLFF,TGTGCCAGCAGTGTGGTGGGACAGGGTAGTGAAAAACTGTTTTTT
TRBJ2-3,-,TRBV29-1,-,CSVQPQTDTQYF,TGCAGCGTTCAACCTCAAACAGATACGCAGTATTTT
TRBJ1-3,-,TRBV7-8,TRBD1,CASSPGGSGNTIYF,TGTGCCAGCAGCCCAGGGGGCTCTGGAAACACCATATATTTT
TRBJ1-6,-,TRBV7-2,TRBD1,CASRGRGTGLFSPLHF,TGTGCCAGCAGGGGACGGGGGACAGGGCTTTTTTCACCCCTCCACTTT
TRBJ2-5,-,TRBV6-6,-,CASSRSLPGNQETQYF,TGTGCCAGCAGTCGTTCCCTCCCGGGAAACCAAGAGACCCAGTACTTC
TRBJ1-2,-,TRBV7-9,-,CASLNSLAGYTF,TGTGCCAGTCTTAACAGTTTGGCTGGCTACACCTTC
TRBJ2-1,-,TRBV5-1,TRBD2,CASSSGTSGRNEQFF,TGCGCCAGCAGCTCGGGGACTAGCGGGAGGAATGAGCAGTTCTTC
TRBJ1-2,-,TRBV7-2,-,CASSLQAVAHYGYTF,TGTGCCAGCAGCCTCCAGGCGGTCGCGCACTATGGCTACACCTTC
TRBJ2-3,-,TRBV25-1,TRBD2,CATYSGLGDTQYF,TGTGCCACCTACAGTGGACTAGGAGATACGCAGTATTTT
TRBJ2-3,-,TRBV28,TRBD2,CASSLWAGGADTQYF,TGTGCCAGCAGTTTATGGGCGGGAGGGGCAGATACGCAGTATTTT
TRBJ1-1,-,TRBV19,-,CASSIEEGRGNTEAFF,TGTGCCAGTAGTATAGAGGAGGGCAGGGGAAACACTGAAGCTTTCTTT
TRBJ1-3,once,TRBV5-4,-,CASRRDFFSGNTIYF,TGTGCCAGCAGGCGGGACTTCTTCTCTGGAAACACCATATATTTT
TRBJ2-7,-,TRBV30,-,CAWSRAVGYEQYF,TGTGCCTGGAGTAGGGCCGTCGGCTACGAGCAGTACTTC
TRBJ1-5,-,TRBV10-2,-,CASSEQGNQPQHF,TGCGCCAGCAGTGAACAGGGCAATCAGCCCCAGCATTTT
TRBJ2-5,-,TRBV18,TRBD1,CASSTGLEETQYF,TGTGCCAGCTCGACAGGGTTAGAAGAGACCCAGTACTTC
TRBJ2-7,-,TRBV7-5,-,CARSPPRDCPYEQYF,TGTGCCAGAAGCCCCCCCAGGGATTGTCCCTACGAGCAGTACTTC
TRBJ2-2,-,TRBV5-1,TRBD1,CASSSQDRGTGELFF,TGCGCCAGCAGCTCCCAGGACAGGGGGACCGGGGAGCTGTTTTTT
TRBJ1-1,-,TRBV28,TRBD1,CASSQQGGMNTEAFF,TGTGCCAGCAGCCAACAGGGGGGCATGAACACTGAAGCTTTCTTT
TRBJ2-5,-,TRBV7-2,TRBD1,CASSLPPGGRQETQYF,TGTGCCAGCAGCTTACCGCCAGGGGGAAGACAAGAGACCCAGTACTTC
TRBJ2-3,-,TRBV6-1,-,CASSPRRVADTQYF,TGTGCCAGCAGTCCCCGGAGGGTGGCAGATACGCAGTATTTT
TRBJ1-5,-,TRBV6-7,-,CASSYSPLRGGNQPQHF,TGTGCCAGCAGTTACTCCCCCCTGCGGGGGGGCAATCAGCCCCAGCATTTT
TRBJ1-5,-,TRBV29-1,TRBD1,CSVGGTGGNQPQHF,TGCAGCGTGGGTGGGACAGGCGGCAATCAGCCCCAGCATTTT
TRBJ2-2,-,TRBV7-9,TRBD2,CASSSYGRGASTGELFF,TGTGCCAGCAGCTCCTACGGGCGGGGGGCGAGCACCGGGGAGCTGTTTTTT
TRBJ1-1,once,TRBV7-9,-,CASSQEGGLAAFF,TGTGCCAGCAGCCAAGAAGGGGGTTTGGCAGCTTTCTTT
TRBJ2-3,-,TRBV18,-,CASSPRRTRSTDTQYF,TGTGCCAGCTCACCTAGAAGGACGAGAAGCACAGATACGCAGTATTTT